The rows below give T cell receptor beta chains drawn from one sample of a study of blood T cell repertoires in COVID-19. Using immunoSEQ multiplex PCR, the repertoire was profiled, and TCRdb retains in-frame clones only, with some absent. The table records 300,000 to 450,000 clones, roughly 86% of them present only once. The sample was PBMCs or T cells enriched from blood (not recorded which). Receptors originate from a woman under 40 who had been exposed to COVID-19. Both conserved end residues are part of each CDR3. Fields, in order: D gene, V gene, clone size, J gene, CDR3 DNA, CDR3 protein. D genes are given only for firm matches. Clone size is not always given. Where it is, it says once, few, many or a class for expanded clones.

D gene: TRBD2; V gene: TRBV5-8; clone size: once; J gene: TRBJ2-3; CDR3 DNA: TGTGCCAGCAGCACCCGACTAGCGGGAGGTAGGACAGATACGCAGTATTTT; CDR3 protein: CASSTRLAGGRTDTQYF
D gene: TRBD1; V gene: TRBV5-4; clone size: NA; J gene: TRBJ2-7; CDR3 DNA: TGTGCCAGCAGCTTGGTGACAGGGCTTGGAGGCGAGCAGTACTTC; CDR3 protein: CASSLVTGLGGEQYF
D gene: NA; V gene: TRBV18; clone size: NA; J gene: TRBJ1-1; CDR3 DNA: TGTGCCAGCTCACCTCAGGGACTCGACACTGAAGCTTTCTTT; CDR3 protein: CASSPQGLDTEAFF
D gene: NA; V gene: TRBV5-1; clone size: few; J gene: TRBJ1-2; CDR3 DNA: TGCGCCAGCAGCTTGGGGGACACCCGCTACACCTTC; CDR3 protein: CASSLGDTRYTF
D gene: NA; V gene: TRBV7-3; clone size: NA; J gene: TRBJ1-5; CDR3 DNA: TGTGCCAGCAGCTTAACAGGGAGGAGCAATCAGCCCCAGCATTTT; CDR3 protein: CASSLTGRSNQPQHF
D gene: NA; V gene: TRBV5-1; clone size: NA; J gene: TRBJ2-2; CDR3 DNA: TGCGCCAGCAGCTTGGGGACAACGAACACCGGGGAGCTGTTTTTT; CDR3 protein: CASSLGTTNTGELFF
D gene: NA; V gene: TRBV18; clone size: NA; J gene: TRBJ2-5; CDR3 DNA: TGTGCCAGCTCACCCGGTAGACAAGAGACCCAGTACTTC; CDR3 protein: CASSPGRQETQYF
D gene: NA; V gene: TRBV9; clone size: NA; J gene: TRBJ1-4; CDR3 DNA: TGTGCCAGCAGCGTAGGGGGGAGGACTAATGAAAAACTGTTTTTT; CDR3 protein: CASSVGGRTNEKLFF
D gene: TRBD2; V gene: TRBV5-1; clone size: NA; J gene: TRBJ2-5; CDR3 DNA: TGCGCCAGCAGCTTACTAGCGGAGGAGACCCAGTACTTC; CDR3 protein: CASSLLAEETQYF
D gene: TRBD1; V gene: TRBV10-3; clone size: NA; J gene: TRBJ2-1; CDR3 DNA: TGTGCCACCGGGACAGTGGAAGAGTATCTTAACAATGAGCAGTTCTTC; CDR3 protein: CATGTVEEYLNNEQFF
D gene: NA; V gene: TRBV30; clone size: NA; J gene: TRBJ2-5; CDR3 DNA: TGTGCCTGGAGTGTAGGGCAGGGGATCCAAGAGACCCAGTACTTC; CDR3 protein: CAWSVGQGIQETQYF
D gene: NA; V gene: TRBV10-3; clone size: NA; J gene: TRBJ1-2; CDR3 DNA: TGTGCCATCAGTGAGGGTCAGCCTGGGAGCTATGGCTACACCTTC; CDR3 protein: CAISEGQPGSYGYTF
D gene: NA; V gene: TRBV27; clone size: NA; J gene: TRBJ1-3; CDR3 DNA: TGTGCCAGCAGCACAGGGCAAGGAAACACCATATATTTT; CDR3 protein: CASSTGQGNTIYF
D gene: NA; V gene: TRBV18; clone size: NA; J gene: TRBJ1-3; CDR3 DNA: TGTGCCAGCTCACAGGGGGCTGGAAACACCATATATTTT; CDR3 protein: CASSQGAGNTIYF